A single sample gave rise to the 29 T cell receptor beta chains below, sequenced in a study of cytomegalovirus exposure and HLA in healthy donors. PCR employed 60 Vbeta and 13 Jbeta primers. The data were produced by immunoSEQ multiplex PCR, yet TCRdb's version contains in-frame clones alone and is incomplete. The sample records about 94,000 clones, roughly 80% being singletons. Sequencing was carried out using PBMCs. These receptor sequences come from a man in his forties or fifties in good health and CMV-seropositive.

This clone has only a few counts. The chain links TRBV5-1 to TRBJ2-1; 7 bases are shared with TRBD1. Germline lookup yields CDR1 SGHRS and CDR2 YFSETQ. CDR3 size: 14 residues. With V trimmed by 2 bases and J by 7 bases, 6 bases remained unmatched. CDR3: CASSLTGDGNEQFF. The DNA of the CDR3 is TGCGCCAGCAGCTTAACAGGGGATGGGAATGAGCAGTTCTTC.

This chain's CDR3 is CASSVAGQGASEQFF. The CDR3 DNA is TGTGCCAGCAGCGTAGCAGGACAGGGGGCGAGTGAGCAGTTCTTC. V is TRBV9 and J is TRBJ2-1; 11 nucleotides line up with TRBD1. The CDR3 runs 15 residues. CDR1 and CDR2 from the germline V gene are SGDLS and YYNGEE. V dropped 0 bases and J dropped 9; count of bases not matched to a gene: 5. The full variable domain, in which reference TRBV9 and TRBJ2-1 provide the parts outside the CDR3, is DSGVTQTPKHLITATGQRVTLRCSPRSGDLSVYWYQQSLDQGLQFLIQYYNGEERAKGNILERFSAQQFPDLHSELNLSSLELGDSALYFCASSVAGQGASEQFFGPGTRLTVL.

The rearrangement joins TRBV15 to TRBJ1-6, with D unresolved. Trimming left V 0 bases short and J 6 bases short, with 21 bases between. Germline V CDR1 and CDR2: LNHNV, YYDKDF (reference sequence). The CDR3 is 19 amino acids. The CDR3 loop is CATSREAGILPAGNSPLHF. For the CDR3, the DNA is TGTGCCACCAGCAGAGAGGCCGGGATTCTCCCCGCGGGTAATTCACCCCTCCACTTT.

The V and J genes are TRBV4-1 and TRBJ1-2; 10 bases line up with TRBD1. After removal of 4 bases from V and 8 bases from J, the junction contained 7 bases not matched to a gene. This CDR3 is 14 amino acids long. Germline-derived CDR1 and CDR2 are MGHRA and YSYEKL. The CDR3 nucleotides are TGCGCCAGCAGCCGGCCGACAGGGGGCGGGGGCTACACCTTC. Translated, it gives CASSRPTGGGGYTF.

This chain connects TRBV2 to TRBJ2-1, with TRBD2 identical over 11 bases. Losses at the gene ends were 4 bases for V and 10 bases for J; bases not matched to a gene: 0. The germline gives CDR1 SNHLY, CDR2 FYNNEI. This CDR3 has 12 residues. CDR3 protein: CASSGLAGEQFF. CDR3 DNA: TGTGCCAGCAGTGGACTAGCGGGGGAGCAGTTCTTC.

This clone was recorded only once. J is TRBJ2-2 and V is TRBV11-2; TRBD1 aligns across 10 bases. J gave up 6 bases and V 1 base, and 5 bases lay outside the gene matches. The CDR3 spans 16 residues. Germline V lookup: CDR1 SGHAT, CDR2 FQNNGV. CDR3 coding DNA: TGTGCCAGCAGCTTAGCCGGGACAGGGGCGGCCGGGGAGCTGTTTTTT. Its protein is CASSLAGTGAAGELFF.

The chain uses TRBV27 and TRBJ2-7; D uncertain. Trimming cost V 6 bases and J 5 bases, with 14 bases left between them. The germline gives CDR1 MNHEY, CDR2 SMNVEV (reference sequence). The length of the CDR3 is 13 residues. The CDR3 DNA reads as TGTGCCAGCAGCCCTATAACTCGCGACGAGCAGTACTTC. This sequence encodes CASSPITRDEQYF.

The chain joins TRBV6-5 to TRBJ1-6; 9 bases are shared with TRBD1. Trimming took 8 bases from V and 8 from J; bases not matched to a gene: 10. This CDR3 has 15 amino acids. The germline V gene encodes CDR1 MNHEY and CDR2 SVGAGI. The CDR3 sequence: CASALGTGRDSPLHF. The CDR3 DNA is TGTGCCAGCGCCTTGGGGACAGGGAGGGATTCACCCCTCCACTTT.

The chain couples TRBV4-3 to TRBJ2-7; TRBD1 matches 8 bases. The CDR3 sequence is 18 residues long. The V segment lost 5 bases and the J segment 3 bases; nucleotides outside the gene matches: 18. Per the germline V gene, CDR1 is LGHNA and CDR2 is YSLEER. The chain's CDR3 is CASSGRYSLTGGYYEQYF. CDR3 DNA: TGCGCCAGCAGCGGAAGGTATAGTCTTACAGGGGGATACTACGAGCAGTACTTC.

This clone has a handful of counts. The chain employs TRBV10-3 and TRBJ2-7; 7 bases fit TRBD1. The CDR3 covers 15 residues. Germline trimming cut 6 bases from V and 7 bases from J; bases unmatched to any gene: 15. The germline V gene has CDR1 ENHRY and CDR2 SYGVKD. The CDR3 is CAISPSETGLGEQYF. The CDR3 region has the DNA TGTGCCATCAGCCCCTCCGAGACAGGGTTAGGAGAGCAGTACTTC.

The chain carries TRBV19 and TRBJ2-5; the D gene is possibly TRBD2 (6 bases). Trimming shortened V by 3 bases and J by 2 bases, and 13 bases separated the two germline ends. Germline assignment: CDR1 LNHDA and CDR2 SQIVND (reference sequence). This CDR3 is built from 15 residues. The CDR3 coding sequence is TGTGCCAGTAGTATCCCCGGGAGTGGGCAAGAGACCCAGTACTTC. It codes for CASSIPGSGQETQYF.

The chain recombines TRBV19 with TRBJ2-7; TRBD1 is a possible D gene (6 bases). V was clipped by 0 bases and J by 6 bases, with 15 bases between them. CDR1 is LNHDA and CDR2 is SQIVND in the germline V gene (reference sequence). The CDR3 has 15 amino acids. CDR3 in amino acids: CASSIEGRGGTEQYF. CDR3 in DNA: TGTGCCAGTAGTATAGAGGGGCGAGGGGGAACCGAGCAGTACTTC. The full variable domain, with the rest looked up from reference TRBV19 and TRBJ2-7, is DGGITQSPKYLFRKEGQNVTLSCEQNLNHDAMYWYRQDPGQGLRLIYYSQIVNDFQKGDIAEGYSVSREKKESFPLTVTSAQKNPTAFYLCASSIEGRGGTEQYFGPGTRLTVT.

V usage is TRBV7-9 and J usage is TRBJ2-5; 11 positions match TRBD1. Germline trimming cut 8 bases from V and 4 bases from J; bases unmatched to any gene: 0. The CDR3 is made up of 12 amino acids. CDR1 is SEHNR, CDR2 FQNEAQ, per germline (reference sequence). The DNA for the CDR3 is TGTGCCAGCGGACAGGGGGCAGAGACCCAGTACTTC. This codes for CASGQGAETQYF.

This chain links TRBV11-2 with TRBJ2-7, with D perhaps TRBD1 (5 bases). Germline CDR1 SGHAT, CDR2 FQNNGV. The CDR3 extends over 13 amino acids. Trimming took off 1 base at V and 6 bases at J, with 10 bases between the two ends. CDR3 amino acids: CASSLARASEQYF. The CDR3 DNA is TGTGCCAGCAGCTTAGCCAGGGCGTCCGAGCAGTACTTC.

This chain joins TRBV6-5 and TRBJ2-2, with TRBD2 matching 7 bases. The CDR3 contains 15 residues. V was clipped by 7 bases and J by 4 bases; unmatched bases: 9. CDR1 MNHEY and CDR2 SVGAGI come from the germline V gene. CDR3 in DNA: TGTGCCAGCACCCTTAGCGGGCGGAGCACCGGGGAGCTGTTTTTT. Translation: CASTLSGRSTGELFF.

Note on this clone: The conserved phenylalanine or tryptophan is not found at the CDR3 terminus, so this likely reflects a read error. The chain is built from TRBV6-1 and TRBJ2-7; tentative D call: TRBD1 (5 bases). Germline V gene lookup returns CDR1 MNHNS and CDR2 SASEGT. V lost 6 bases and J lost 3, with 12 bases in between. The CDR3 runs 13 residues. The CDR3 DNA reads TGTGCCAGCAGCGCTCCAGGGCGCTACGAGCAGTACCTC. Its translation: CASSAPGRYEQYL.

This clone has a single count. V usage is TRBV7-6 and J usage is TRBJ2-3; the match to TRBD1 covers 8 bases. V trimming: 8 bases; J trimming: 3 bases; junction bases outside the gene matches: 7. In germline, CDR1 is SGHVS, CDR2 FNYEAQ. The CDR3 has 14 residues. The CDR3 here is CASGRQGKTDTQYF. The CDR3 nucleotides are TGTGCCAGCGGGAGACAGGGGAAGACAGATACGCAGTATTTT.

The chain recombines TRBV19 with TRBJ2-1; 11 nucleotides match TRBD1. Trimming cost V 10 bases and J 4 bases; bases outside gene matches: 6. The CDR3 consists of 14 residues. The germline CDR1 and CDR2 sequences are LNHDA and SQIVND (reference sequence). CDR3 sequence: CATQRDRGYNEQFF. In DNA, the CDR3 is TGTGCCACCCAACGGGACAGGGGGTACAATGAGCAGTTCTTC.

In this sample, this clone turned up once. J is TRBJ2-1 and V is TRBV7-9, with D perhaps matching TRBD1 (6 bases). This CDR3 is built from 15 residues. Germline V lookup: CDR1 SEHNR, CDR2 FQNEAQ (reference sequence). With 4 bases removed from V and 4 bases from J, the gap between germline ends came to 14 bases. DNA of the CDR3: TGTGCCAGCAGCTCTGACGGGACACCTTACAATGAGCAGTTCTTC. This sequence encodes CASSSDGTPYNEQFF.

The rearrangement uses TRBV6-5 and TRBJ1-2; 7 bases are a match to TRBD1. The V segment lost 7 bases and the J segment 6 bases; nucleotides outside the gene matches: 8. CDR1 and CDR2 (germline): MNHEY, SVGAGI. This CDR3 region has 13 residues. CDR3 region: CASKNQGGDGYTF. The CDR3, as DNA: TGTGCCAGCAAAAATCAGGGGGGCGATGGCTACACCTTC.

This clone was picked up one time. The chain joins TRBV18 to TRBJ2-7; TRBD1 is a possible D gene (5 bases). The CDR3 runs 16 residues. Looked up from germline, CDR1 is KGHSH and CDR2 is LQKENI. Between the trimmed V and J ends, which lost 2 bases and 3 bases, there was a span of 17 bases. The CDR3: CASSPERRQLVYEQYF. For the CDR3, the DNA is TGTGCCAGCTCACCAGAGAGGCGACAGCTTGTCTACGAGCAGTACTTC.

The V call is TRBV19, the J call TRBJ1-1, with TRBD1 matching over 9 bases. This CDR3 has 18 residues. V dropped 3 bases and J dropped 0; count of bases not matched to a gene: 11. CDR1 and CDR2 from the germline V gene are LNHDA and SQIVND (reference sequence). Written as DNA, the CDR3 is TGTGCCAGTAGTATCTCCGGACAGGGGTCCGCCATGAACACTGAAGCTTTCTTT. Its protein product is CASSISGQGSAMNTEAFF.

Here the CDR3 reads CASSPSIAGAGNEQFF. The CDR3 coding sequence is TGTGCCAGCTCACCCTCCATAGCGGGAGCGGGGAATGAGCAGTTCTTC. The J gene is TRBJ2-1, the V gene TRBV18, with 9 bases lining up with TRBD2. V was pared by 3 bases and J by 7 bases, with 10 bases of the junction left unmatched. Germline V gene data show CDR1 as KGHSH and CDR2 as LQKENI. This CDR3 is built from 16 residues.

V and J are TRBV7-6 and TRBJ2-7, with D unresolved. Germline CDR1 reads SGHVS; CDR2 reads FNYEAQ. Between the trimmed V and J ends, which lost 5 bases and 6 bases, there was a span of 11 bases. The CDR3 consists of 12 residues. CDR3 DNA: TGTGCCAGCAGCCGCACGAGCGCCGAGCAGTACTTC. Translating gives CASSRTSAEQYF.

The chain joins TRBV19 to TRBJ2-3; TRBD2 is a possible D gene (5 bases). Germline CDR1 and CDR2: LNHDA and SQIVND (reference sequence). V was trimmed by 6 bases and J by 0 bases, leaving 16 bases between them. The CDR3 totals 16 residues. This CDR3 reads CASRLVRGSSTDTQYF. CDR3 nucleotide sequence: TGTGCCAGTAGACTAGTACGGGGAAGTAGCACAGATACGCAGTATTTT.

The V and J genes are TRBV19 and TRBJ1-2; TRBD1 is a possible D gene (6 bases). There are 16 residues in the CDR3. Between the trimmed V and J ends, which lost 4 bases and 4 bases, there was a span of 19 bases. Germline V CDR1 and CDR2: LNHDA, SQIVND (reference sequence). Here the CDR3 reads CASSTDRTASGYGYTF. CDR3 bases: TGTGCCAGTAGTACCGACCGGACAGCCTCTGGCTATGGCTACACCTTC. Filled out from reference TRBV19 and TRBJ1-2, the complete variable domain reads DGGITQSPKYLFRKEGQNVTLSCEQNLNHDAMYWYRQDPGQGLRLIYYSQIVNDFQKGDIAEGYSVSREKKESFPLTVTSAQKNPTAFYLCASSTDRTASGYGYTFGSGTRLTVV.

The count of this clone is one. This chain joins TRBV5-1 and TRBJ1-3; D is uncertain. V was clipped by 0 bases and J by 3 bases, with 10 bases between them. This CDR3 is 15 amino acids long. Germline V gives CDR1 SGHRS, CDR2 YFSETQ. The CDR3 bases are TGCGCCAGCAGCTTGGATTCCGGGAGTGGAAACACCATATATTTT. The encoded protein is CASSLDSGSGNTIYF. The variable domain in full, completed from reference TRBV5-1 and TRBJ1-3, reads KAGVTQTPRYLIKTRGQQVTLSCSPISGHRSVSWYQQTPGQGLQFLFEYFSETQRNKGNFPGRFSGRQFSNSRSEMNVSTLELGDSALYLCASSLDSGSGNTIYFGEGSWLTVV.

The rearrangement uses TRBV19 and TRBJ2-5; 10 nucleotides match TRBD1. Germline CDR1 reads LNHDA; CDR2 reads SQIVND (reference sequence). V trimming: 1 base; J trimming: 5 bases; junction bases outside the gene matches: 13. The CDR3 is 18 residues long. In DNA form, the CDR3 reads TGTGCCAGTAGTATAGGGGCCGGGACAGGGGATTATCGGGAGACCCAGTACTTC. Residues: CASSIGAGTGDYRETQYF.

The genes are TRBV19 and TRBJ1-1, with D unclear. CDR3 length: 16 amino acids. Germline CDR1 reads LNHDA; CDR2 reads SQIVND (reference sequence). V was clipped by 5 bases and J by 0 bases, with 16 bases between them. The CDR3 DNA is TGTGCCAGTAGTCCCAGGTCGAAAGCAGTGAACACTGAAGCTTTCTTT. It yields the protein CASSPRSKAVNTEAFF.